This T cell receptor (beta chain) was identified in a study of blood T cells in healthy people across ages. Points from the study as a whole: While age rose, TCR beta diversity per million T cells dropped in a roughly linear way. A greater number of naive CD4+ cells and higher diversity distinguished long-lived donors from aged donors.

This clonotype has more than one count but fewer than ten. What it binds is not known. The CDR3 is 14 amino acids. V lost 2 bases, J lost 1 base, and 8 bases lay in between. Germline V lookup: CDR1 LGHDT, CDR2 YNNKEL (reference sequence). Isolated PBMCs totaled at least 7 million in each sample. Per sample, extraction of total RNA gave at least 6 micrograms in every case. For the second PCR, which ran for roughly 6 to 11 cycles, a sample-barcoded 5' primer and a J-beta primer mix were used. TCRdb processed the 5' RACE reads anew with MiXCR; each CDR3 protein has one entry. The sample lists more than 1.4 million distinct CDR3 sequences, approximately 40% occurring once.

The origin of this receptor is a woman between 18 and 29 years old in good health. The rearrangement joins TRBV3-1 to TRBJ2-5, with D possibly being TRBD2 (6 bases). Material: blood. CDR3 loop: CASSQLGGQETQYF. The CDR3, as DNA: TGTGCCAGCAGCCAATTGGGGGGCCAAGAGACCCAGTACTTC.